This is a list of T cell receptor beta chains from one sample in a study of T cell responses to AZD1222 COVID-19 vaccine. Libraries were prepared by immunoSEQ multiplex PCR; TCRdb keeps only in-frame clonotypes and omits some of them. The sample records around 120,000 clones, just under 95% being singletons. The sample consisted of peripheral blood, taken on day 0 of AZD1222 vaccination. The receptors stem from an adult in good health. Each CDR3 is given with its conserved first and last residue. Fields, in order: J gene, D gene, V gene, clone size, CDR3 protein, CDR3 DNA. The D gene is left open where the match is weak. Part of the rows lack a size; the others show once, few, many or a class for expanded clones.

j_call: TRBJ1-4; d_call: -; v_call: TRBV30; clone_size: -; cdr3_aa: CAWSGGAGEKLFF; cdr3_nt: TGTGCCTGGAGTGGAGGGGCGGGTGAGAAACTGTTTTTT
j_call: TRBJ1-6; d_call: -; v_call: TRBV5-6; clone_size: -; cdr3_aa: CASNRGDDSPLHF; cdr3_nt: TGTGCCAGCAACAGAGGCGACGATTCACCCCTCCACTTT
j_call: TRBJ1-1; d_call: TRBD1; v_call: TRBV5-1; clone_size: -; cdr3_aa: CASSLQGARGTEAFF; cdr3_nt: TGCGCCAGCAGCTTACAGGGGGCGCGGGGCACTGAAGCTTTCTTT
j_call: TRBJ2-7; d_call: -; v_call: TRBV4-2; clone_size: -; cdr3_aa: CASSQGPGRNEQYF; cdr3_nt: TGTGCCAGCAGCCAAGGCCCCGGGAGAAACGAGCAGTACTTC
j_call: TRBJ2-3; d_call: TRBD1; v_call: TRBV19; clone_size: -; cdr3_aa: CASRDRGRSSTDTQYF; cdr3_nt: TGTGCCAGCCGGGACAGGGGCCGCTCAAGCACAGATACGCAGTATTTT
j_call: TRBJ2-5; d_call: -; v_call: TRBV3-1/TRBV3-2; clone_size: -; cdr3_aa: CASSQKGGKRETQYF; cdr3_nt: TGTGCCAGCAGCCAAAAGGGGGGAAAGCGAGAGACCCAGTACTTC
j_call: TRBJ2-1; d_call: TRBD2; v_call: TRBV28; clone_size: -; cdr3_aa: CASSLGLAGYNEQFF; cdr3_nt: TGTGCCAGCAGCCTCGGACTAGCGGGATACAATGAGCAGTTCTTC
j_call: TRBJ1-5; d_call: TRBD1; v_call: TRBV28; clone_size: -; cdr3_aa: CASKTGGNQPQHF; cdr3_nt: TGTGCCAGCAAAACAGGGGGGAATCAGCCCCAGCATTTT
j_call: TRBJ2-1; d_call: TRBD1; v_call: TRBV5-1; clone_size: -; cdr3_aa: CASSFLGQVNEQFF; cdr3_nt: TGCGCCAGCAGCTTTTTGGGACAGGTCAATGAGCAGTTCTTC
j_call: TRBJ2-1; d_call: -; v_call: TRBV28; clone_size: -; cdr3_aa: CASSWGLKRAHEQFF; cdr3_nt: TGTGCCAGCAGCTGGGGACTTAAACGGGCACATGAGCAGTTCTTC
j_call: TRBJ1-2; d_call: TRBD1; v_call: TRBV3-1/TRBV3-2; clone_size: -; cdr3_aa: CASSQENRGRSNYGYTF; cdr3_nt: TGTGCCAGCAGCCAAGAAAACAGGGGGCGGAGTAACTATGGCTACACCTTC
j_call: TRBJ2-5; d_call: TRBD2; v_call: TRBV24-1; clone_size: -; cdr3_aa: CATSDNSGTQETQYF; cdr3_nt: TGTGCCACCAGTGACAATAGCGGGACACAAGAGACCCAGTACTTC
j_call: TRBJ1-1; d_call: -; v_call: TRBV7-6; clone_size: -; cdr3_aa: CASSPVSYAEAFF; cdr3_nt: TGTGCCAGCAGCCCGGTGTCTTACGCTGAAGCTTTCTTT
j_call: TRBJ2-2; d_call: TRBD2; v_call: TRBV5-8; clone_size: -; cdr3_aa: CASSSGLARGAGELFF; cdr3_nt: TGTGCCAGCAGCTCCGGACTAGCGAGGGGCGCCGGGGAGCTGTTTTTT
j_call: TRBJ1-3; d_call: -; v_call: TRBV5-5; clone_size: -; cdr3_aa: CASSLHSFGRNTIYF; cdr3_nt: TGTGCCAGCAGCTTACACTCCTTTGGGAGAAACACCATATATTTT
j_call: TRBJ1-2; d_call: TRBD1; v_call: TRBV6-2/TRBV6-3; clone_size: -; cdr3_aa: CASSYTTGAYGYTF; cdr3_nt: TGTGCCAGCAGTTACACAACAGGGGCCTATGGCTACACCTTC
j_call: TRBJ2-1; d_call: -; v_call: TRBV4-1; clone_size: once; cdr3_aa: CASSQGGGLEQFF; cdr3_nt: TGCGCCAGCAGCCAAGGAGGAGGGCTCGAGCAGTTCTTC
j_call: TRBJ2-2; d_call: -; v_call: TRBV15; clone_size: -; cdr3_aa: CATSRVSAAGELFF; cdr3_nt: TGTGCCACCAGCAGAGTATCAGCGGCCGGGGAGCTGTTTTTT
j_call: TRBJ1-3; d_call: TRBD1; v_call: TRBV7-2; clone_size: few; cdr3_aa: CASQQGSSGNTIYF; cdr3_nt: TGTGCCAGCCAACAGGGGAGCTCTGGAAACACCATATATTTT
j_call: TRBJ1-4; d_call: -; v_call: TRBV27; clone_size: once; cdr3_aa: CASSLRGSPGINEKLFF; cdr3_nt: TGTGCCAGCAGTTTGAGGGGTAGTCCAGGGATTAATGAAAAACTGTTTTTT
j_call: TRBJ1-1; d_call: -; v_call: TRBV7-9; clone_size: -; cdr3_aa: CASSLGQGTEAFF; cdr3_nt: TGTGCCAGCAGCTTAGGGCAGGGCACTGAAGCTTTCTTT
j_call: TRBJ2-2; d_call: TRBD1; v_call: TRBV7-3; clone_size: -; cdr3_aa: CASSPPGGTGELFF; cdr3_nt: TGTGCCAGCAGTCCCCCAGGGGGCACCGGGGAGCTGTTTTTT
j_call: TRBJ2-7; d_call: TRBD1; v_call: TRBV12-5; clone_size: -; cdr3_aa: CASGTRDRGTYEQYF; cdr3_nt: TGTGCTAGTGGGACCCGGGACAGGGGTACCTACGAGCAGTACTTC
j_call: TRBJ2-5; d_call: -; v_call: TRBV5-1; clone_size: -; cdr3_aa: CASSGNRAPGETQYF; cdr3_nt: TGCGCCAGCAGCGGAAACCGGGCGCCGGGGGAGACCCAGTACTTC
j_call: TRBJ1-2; d_call: -; v_call: TRBV19; clone_size: -; cdr3_aa: CASSIELRTLGYTF; cdr3_nt: TGTGCCAGTAGTATTGAATTGCGTACCCTCGGCTACACCTTC
j_call: TRBJ1-2; d_call: -; v_call: TRBV4-3; clone_size: few; cdr3_aa: CASSQGRQTNYGYTF; cdr3_nt: TGCGCCAGCAGCCAAGGCAGACAGACGAACTATGGCTACACCTTC
j_call: TRBJ1-4; d_call: -; v_call: TRBV19; clone_size: once; cdr3_aa: CASSAHRGLATNEKLFF; cdr3_nt: TGTGCCAGTAGTGCCCATCGGGGACTTGCAACTAATGAAAAACTGTTTTTT
j_call: TRBJ1-1; d_call: -; v_call: TRBV6-5; clone_size: -; cdr3_aa: CASSYSTGGIGTFF; cdr3_nt: TGTGCCAGCAGTTACTCGACCGGGGGCATTGGGACTTTCTTT
j_call: TRBJ1-2; d_call: -; v_call: TRBV3-1/TRBV3-2; clone_size: once; cdr3_aa: CASSQVEGTNYGYTF; cdr3_nt: TGTGCCAGCAGCCAAGTTGAGGGAACTAACTATGGCTACACCTTC
j_call: TRBJ2-1; d_call: -; v_call: TRBV9; clone_size: -; cdr3_aa: CASSDSGAPYNEQFF; cdr3_nt: TGTGCCAGCAGCGACAGCGGAGCCCCGTACAATGAGCAGTTCTTC
j_call: TRBJ2-5; d_call: TRBD2; v_call: TRBV28; clone_size: -; cdr3_aa: CASTTRAGLAGQETQYF; cdr3_nt: TGTGCCAGCACTACTCGCGCCGGGCTAGCGGGTCAAGAGACCCAGTACTTC
j_call: TRBJ2-1; d_call: TRBD2; v_call: TRBV5-1; clone_size: -; cdr3_aa: CASSLGGGRAGYNEQFF; cdr3_nt: TGCGCCAGCAGCTTGGGTGGCGGGAGGGCCGGGTACAATGAGCAGTTCTTC
j_call: TRBJ2-1; d_call: TRBD2; v_call: TRBV2; clone_size: -; cdr3_aa: CASSEALLAPGGEQFF; cdr3_nt: TGTGCCAGCAGTGAAGCGCTTCTAGCCCCCGGGGGGGAGCAGTTCTTC
j_call: TRBJ2-2; d_call: TRBD2; v_call: TRBV6-1; clone_size: -; cdr3_aa: CASSESRGGRAGELFF; cdr3_nt: TGTGCCAGCAGTGAATCGCGGGGGGGGCGAGCCGGGGAGCTGTTTTTT
j_call: TRBJ2-7; d_call: -; v_call: TRBV7-2; clone_size: once; cdr3_aa: CASSLKPLSYEQYF; cdr3_nt: TGTGCCAGCAGCTTAAAGCCCCTCTCCTACGAGCAGTACTTC
j_call: TRBJ1-4; d_call: TRBD1; v_call: TRBV7-3; clone_size: -; cdr3_aa: CASSSPTGEEKLFF; cdr3_nt: TGTGCCAGCAGCTCCCCGACAGGGGAAGAAAAACTGTTTTTT
j_call: TRBJ1-5; d_call: TRBD1; v_call: TRBV5-1; clone_size: -; cdr3_aa: CASSLETGINQPQHF; cdr3_nt: TGCGCCAGCAGCTTGGAGACAGGGATCAATCAGCCCCAGCATTTT
j_call: TRBJ2-1; d_call: TRBD2; v_call: TRBV7-6; clone_size: once; cdr3_aa: CASSPGGSYNEQFF; cdr3_nt: TGTGCCAGCAGCCCGGGGGGGTCCTACAATGAGCAGTTCTTC
j_call: TRBJ1-1; d_call: TRBD1; v_call: TRBV6-5; clone_size: -; cdr3_aa: CASKLDRGNTEAFF; cdr3_nt: TGTGCCAGCAAACTAGACAGGGGGAACACTGAAGCTTTCTTT
j_call: TRBJ1-1; d_call: -; v_call: TRBV19; clone_size: -; cdr3_aa: CASTLHRDVNTEAFF; cdr3_nt: TGTGCCAGTACCCTCCACCGGGACGTGAACACTGAAGCTTTCTTT
j_call: TRBJ2-7; d_call: -; v_call: TRBV14; clone_size: -; cdr3_aa: CASSLLWADYEQYF; cdr3_nt: TGTGCCAGCAGCCTTCTATGGGCAGACTACGAGCAGTACTTC
j_call: TRBJ2-1; d_call: -; v_call: TRBV27; clone_size: -; cdr3_aa: CASSVTRMGYNEQFF; cdr3_nt: TGTGCCAGCAGTGTGACTCGAATGGGCTACAATGAGCAGTTCTTC